The 29 T cell receptor beta chains below were found in one sample sequenced in a study of identical twins. TCRdb independently ran MiXCR on the 5' RACE reads; one entry per CDR3 protein. The sample has about 550,000 distinct CDR3 sequences; around 24% are singletons. The same specimen was also included in a second study, on yellow fever vaccine responses in identical twins.

The specimen was CD4+ T cells sorted from blood. These receptors were obtained from a woman younger than 35 in good health.

The chain carries TRBV20-1 and TRBJ2-1; no reliable D call. CDR3 length: 12 residues. Looked up from germline, CDR1 is DFQATT and CDR2 is SNEGSKA (reference sequence). CDR3 in amino acids: CSPKGMSNEQFF. CDR3 in DNA: TGCAGCCCCAAGGGAATGTCTAATGAGCAGTTCTTC.

In its sample, this clonotype was seen a few times. The genes are TRBV28 and TRBJ2-5; D is unresolved. This CDR3 is built from 15 residues. Per the germline V gene, CDR1 is MDHEN and CDR2 is SYDVKM. With 5 bases removed from V and 1 base from J, the gap between germline ends came to 14 bases. For the CDR3, the DNA is TGTGCCAGCAGTAACGCCCGGACGGTCCAAGAGACCCAGTACTTC. The encoded protein is CASSNARTVQETQYF.

In its sample, this clonotype was seen a few times. This chain joins TRBV9 and TRBJ2-7; a possible D gene is TRBD2 (6 bases). This CDR3 contains 14 residues. Germline V lookup: CDR1 SGDLS, CDR2 YYNGEE. Trimming removed 4 bases at V and 0 bases at J, with 11 bases between. The CDR3 DNA reads TGTGCCAGCAGCCGGGCGGGACTCTCCTACGAGCAGTACTTC. The encoded protein is CASSRAGLSYEQYF.

The table lists this clonotype with a few counts. The rearrangement joins TRBV12-3 or TRBV12-4 to TRBJ1-5; D is ambiguous. V was cut by 6 bases and J by 0 bases, with 6 bases left in between. CDR3 size: 13 residues. CDR3 sequence reads: CASRWGSNQPQHF. The CDR3 DNA is TGTGCCAGCAGGTGGGGTAGCAATCAGCCCCAGCATTTT.

In its sample, this clonotype was seen a few times. The rearrangement links TRBV7-3 to TRBJ2-1; 8 nucleotides match TRBD2. The CDR3 contains 14 residues. J gave up 7 bases and V 4 bases, and 6 bases lay outside the gene matches. Germline V gene data show CDR1 as SGHTA and CDR2 as FQGTGA. The CDR3 sequence is CASSSTGLGNEQFF. CDR3 DNA sequence: TGTGCCAGCAGCTCCACGGGACTAGGTAATGAGCAGTTCTTC.

This clonotype has ten or more counts. This chain uses TRBV3-1 with TRBJ2-3, with 10 bases identical to TRBD2. Trimming at V came to 2 bases and at J to 1 base, leaving 0 bases not matched to a gene. This CDR3 has 15 amino acids. Germline V gives CDR1 LGHDT, CDR2 YNNKEL (reference sequence). The CDR3 here is CASSQLAGGTDTQYF. The DNA for the CDR3 is TGTGCCAGCAGCCAACTAGCGGGGGGCACAGATACGCAGTATTTT.

In its sample, this clonotype was seen a few times. The chain employs TRBV10-3 and TRBJ2-2; perhaps TRBD2 as D (6 bases). Germline V gene lookup returns CDR1 ENHRY and CDR2 SYGVKD. This CDR3 region has 15 residues. V lost 0 bases to trimming and J lost 6 bases, with 11 bases between them. CDR3 region: CAISESGGMAGELFF. The CDR3 DNA is TGTGCCATCAGTGAGTCTGGGGGGATGGCCGGGGAGCTGTTTTTT.

This clonotype was counted between two and nine times. The chain carries TRBV10-3 and TRBJ2-6; D is undetermined. Per the germline V gene, CDR1 is ENHRY and CDR2 is SYGVKD. V lost 10 bases and J lost 1, with 5 bases in between. The CDR3 consists of 12 residues. This CDR3 is CATYSGANVLTF. CDR3 DNA sequence: TGTGCCACATATTCTGGGGCCAACGTCCTGACTTTC.

This clonotype was detected a few times. The V call is TRBV12-3 or TRBV12-4, the J call TRBJ1-1; tentatively, D is TRBD1 (5 bases). This CDR3 has 14 residues. The V gene lost 3 bases and the J gene lost 2 bases, with 10 bases spanning the gap. The CDR3 protein is CASSLSQVNTEAFF. As DNA, the CDR3 is TGTGCCAGCAGTTTGTCACAGGTTAACACTGAAGCTTTCTTT.

The chain links TRBV6-4 to TRBJ2-1; D is possibly TRBD2 (6 bases). The CDR3 extends over 14 amino acids. Germline CDR1 and CDR2: MRHNA and SNTAGT. V was trimmed by 10 bases and J by 4 bases, leaving 17 bases between them. DNA for the CDR3: TGTGCCAATATAGCGGAGAAATTTTACAATGAGCAGTTCTTC. This gives the protein CANIAEKFYNEQFF.

This clonotype has only a few counts. The chain is built from TRBV10-3 and TRBJ2-1; 14 nucleotides agree with TRBD2. The CDR3 loop spans 16 amino acids. From germline, CDR1 is ENHRY and CDR2 SYGVKD. The V and J ends lost 7 bases and 6 bases, in that order; junction bases with no gene match: 8. CDR3 in amino acids: CAIMGTSGSNSNEQFF. In DNA, the CDR3 is TGTGCCATCATGGGGACTAGCGGGAGTAATAGCAATGAGCAGTTCTTC.

About this clonotype: The junction differs from germline at one of its ends, possibly a read error. The chain joins TRBV28 to TRBJ2-2; 9 bases map to TRBD1. The CDR3 has 16 amino acids. CDR1 and CDR2 (germline): MDHEN, SYDVKM. Here the CDR3 reads CAISLFGTGFTGELFF. The CDR3 coding sequence is TGTGCCATCAGTTTATTCGGGACAGGGTTCACCGGGGAGCTGTTTTTT. The full variable domain, in which reference TRBV28 and TRBJ2-2 provide the parts outside the CDR3, is DVKVTQSSRYLVKRTGEKVFLECVQDMDHENMFWYRQDPGLGLRLIYFSYDVKMKEKGDIPEGYSVSREKKERFSLILESASTNQTSMYLCAISLFGTGFTGELFFGEGSRLTVL.

The J gene is TRBJ2-5, the V gene TRBV7-2; TRBD2 aligns across 15 bases. This CDR3 has 16 residues. J was trimmed by 5 bases and V by 5 bases; bases with no gene match: 6. Germline V gene sequence: CDR1 SGHTA, CDR2 FQGNSA. CDR3 amino acids: CASSRTSGGARETQYF. The DNA of the CDR3 is TGTGCCAGCAGCCGGACTAGCGGGGGGGCCCGGGAGACCCAGTACTTC.

This clonotype has more than one count but fewer than ten. The J gene is TRBJ2-5, the V gene TRBV12-3 or TRBV12-4; weak D call: TRBD1 (5 bases). The CDR3 consists of 14 residues. V gave up 2 bases and J gave up 5 bases, with 12 bases separating them. CDR3 bases: TGTGCCAGCAGTTTACCTCAGGGTGGTGAGACCCAGTACTTC. Its translation is CASSLPQGGETQYF.

This clonotype occurred a few times. The rearrangement links TRBV6-5 to TRBJ1-1; no firm D call. The CDR3 spans 15 residues. V dropped 0 bases and J dropped 0 bases, with 8 bases sitting between them. CDR1 is MNHEY, CDR2 SVGAGI, per germline. The CDR3 DNA reads TGTGCCAGCAGTTACTCGGGAGGTCTGAACACTGAAGCTTTCTTT. This gives the protein CASSYSGGLNTEAFF.

This chain uses TRBV20-1 with TRBJ2-3, with 8 bases lining up with TRBD1. The CDR3 length is 17 residues. Germline CDR1 DFQATT, CDR2 SNEGSKA (reference sequence). Germline trimming cut 3 bases from V and 2 bases from J; bases unmatched to any gene: 13. CDR3 loop: CSARGQGARVATDTQYF. The CDR3 DNA reads TGCAGTGCTAGGGGCCAGGGGGCGCGAGTGGCCACAGATACGCAGTATTTT.

The CDR3 sequence: CASRTDRWGLADTGELFF. CDR3 sequence (DNA): TGTGCCAGCAGAACGGACAGGTGGGGACTAGCCGACACCGGGGAGCTGTTTTTT. V gene TRBV27 combines with J gene TRBJ2-2; 9 nucleotides match TRBD2. The CDR3 spans 18 residues. CDR1 and CDR2 (germline): MNHEY, SMNVEV (reference sequence). The V segment lost 6 bases and the J segment 3 bases; nucleotides outside the gene matches: 14.

This rearrangement joins TRBV2 to TRBJ2-1; 7 nucleotides align to TRBD1. J was trimmed by 6 bases and V by 5 bases; bases with no gene match: 10. From germline, CDR1 is SNHLY and CDR2 FYNNEI. The CDR3 loop spans 15 amino acids. CDR3 in DNA: TGTGCCAGCAGTCCCCCGGGACAGTGGGCCAATGAGCAGTTCTTC. It translates to CASSPPGQWANEQFF.

The V call is TRBV12-3 or TRBV12-4, the J call TRBJ2-1; D is undetermined. The CDR3 has 16 residues. Trimming cost V 6 bases and J 3 bases, with 18 bases left between them. CDR3 protein: CASSPLDVVVYNEQFF. The CDR3 nucleotides are TGTGCCAGCAGCCCCCTCGACGTTGTGGTCTACAATGAGCAGTTCTTC.

This clonotype occurred a few times. The V call is TRBV10-3, the J call TRBJ2-3; 10 bases align to TRBD2. V gave up 4 bases and J gave up 8 bases; unmatched junction bases: 12. The CDR3 length is 16 residues. From germline, CDR1 is ENHRY and CDR2 SYGVKD. The CDR3 sequence: CAISGAGGPGFGTQYF. The CDR3 coding sequence is TGTGCCATCAGTGGAGCGGGAGGGCCAGGGTTTGGTACGCAGTATTTT.

This clonotype was detected only a few times. The chain recombines TRBV4-2 with TRBJ1-2, with D unresolved. The germline gives CDR1 LGHNA, CDR2 YNFKEQ. Trimming removed 0 bases at V and 3 bases at J, with 14 bases between. This CDR3 contains 16 residues. In nucleotides, the CDR3 is TGTGCCAGCAGCCAAGAAAGATCAGGAAAGGACTATGGCTACACCTTC. This gives the protein CASSQERSGKDYGYTF.

This clonotype was recorded many times. The rearrangement uses TRBV5-1 and TRBJ2-1; 10 positions match TRBD2. Germline V gene lookup returns CDR1 SGHRS and CDR2 YFSETQ. Germline trimming cut 0 bases from V and 3 bases from J; bases unmatched to any gene: 9. The CDR3 totals 18 residues. The DNA for the CDR3 is TGCGCCAGCAGCTTGGGTGGAGCACTAGCGGGACACTACAATGAGCAGTTCTTC. Translated, it gives CASSLGGALAGHYNEQFF.

V gene TRBV7-3 combines with J gene TRBJ2-3; 7 nucleotides line up with TRBD2. CDR3 size: 17 residues. CDR1 and CDR2 (germline): SGHTA, FQGTGA. The ends lost 1 base at V and 0 bases at J; junction bases unmatched: 7. The CDR3 nucleotides read TGTGCCAGCAGCTTAAATCCTAGCGGTACTAGCACAGATACGCAGTATTTT. Translation: CASSLNPSGTSTDTQYF.

This chain uses TRBV20-1 with TRBJ2-1; D perhaps matches TRBD2 (5 bases). The ends were cut back, 5 bases at V and 4 bases at J, with 6 bases in the middle. Germline V gives CDR1 DFQATT, CDR2 SNEGSKA (reference sequence). The CDR3 is 11 amino acids. Here the CDR3 DNA reads TGCAGTGCTGGGGAGTACAATGAGCAGTTCTTC. This encodes CSAGEYNEQFF.

V usage is TRBV11-2 and J usage is TRBJ2-1; tentatively, D is TRBD2 (7 bases). Germline loops: CDR1 SGHAT, CDR2 FQNNGV. Deletions cut 4 bases from V and 6 bases from J, with 16 bases between. The CDR3 totals 15 residues. This CDR3 reads CASSSRGGWGNEQFF. DNA of the CDR3: TGTGCCAGCAGCTCTAGGGGGGGCTGGGGCAATGAGCAGTTCTTC.

The chain is built from TRBV10-1 and TRBJ2-3, with a possible D match to TRBD1 (6 bases). Trimming took off 3 bases at V and 1 base at J, with 11 bases between the two ends. The CDR3 length is 15 residues. Germline V lookup: CDR1 WNHNN, CDR2 SYGVQD (reference sequence). The CDR3 loop reads CASSDLSGGTDTQYF. CDR3 DNA: TGCGCCAGCAGTGATTTATCAGGGGGCACAGATACGCAGTATTTT.

This chain connects TRBV5-1 to TRBJ2-7; TRBD1 matches at 8 bases. CDR3 length: 16 residues. Germline assignment: CDR1 SGHRS and CDR2 YFSETQ. J was trimmed by 4 bases and V by 0 bases; bases with no gene match: 9. This CDR3 is CASSLGTGWGIYEQYF. CDR3 coding DNA: TGCGCCAGCAGCTTGGGGACAGGGTGGGGGATATACGAGCAGTACTTC.

V gene TRBV10-2 combines with J gene TRBJ2-3, with a weak D call TRBD1 (6 bases). The CDR3 covers 14 residues. V dropped 7 bases and J dropped 4 bases, with 15 bases sitting between them. The germline gives CDR1 WSHSY, CDR2 SAAADI. The CDR3 coding sequence is TGCGCCAGCAACGGGGCAGGGGCCCCAGATACGCAGTATTTT. Residues: CASNGAGAPDTQYF.

This clonotype was seen at least ten times. This chain uses TRBV12-3 or TRBV12-4 with TRBJ1-5; D gene uncertain. Trimming took off 0 bases at V and 2 bases at J, with 5 bases between the two ends. The CDR3 length is 14 residues. In DNA, the CDR3 is TGTGCCAGCAGTTTAGCGGACCGCAATCAGCCCCAGCATTTT. This translates into CASSLADRNQPQHF.